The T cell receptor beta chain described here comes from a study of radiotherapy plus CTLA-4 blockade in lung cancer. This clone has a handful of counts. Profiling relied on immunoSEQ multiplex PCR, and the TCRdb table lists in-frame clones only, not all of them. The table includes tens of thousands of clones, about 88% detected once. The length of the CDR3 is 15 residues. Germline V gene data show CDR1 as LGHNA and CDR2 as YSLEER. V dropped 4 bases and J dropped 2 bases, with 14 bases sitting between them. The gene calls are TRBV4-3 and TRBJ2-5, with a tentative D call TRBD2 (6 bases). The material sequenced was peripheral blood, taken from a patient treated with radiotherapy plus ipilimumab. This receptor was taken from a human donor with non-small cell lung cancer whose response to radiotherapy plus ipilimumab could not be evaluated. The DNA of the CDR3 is TGCGCCAGCAGCCGGGTAGGGACTTCACAAGAGACCCAGTACTTC. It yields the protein CASSRVGTSQETQYF.